These T cell receptor beta chains were read from a single sample in a study of cytomegalovirus exposure and HLA in healthy donors. Generated by immunoSEQ multiplex PCR, the TCRdb table keeps only in-frame clones and is missing some. Of roughly 150,000 clones listed, 60% to 80% are singletons. The sample comprised PBMCs. The receptor source for this set is a male donor in good health and CMV-seronegative. Both conserved end residues are part of each CDR3. The D gene is left open where the match is weak. Only some rows state a clone size, as once, few, many or a class for expanded clones.

d_gene | j_gene | abundance | v_gene | CDR3aa | CDR3nt
NA | TRBJ2-7 | NA | TRBV18 | CASSDISYEQYF | TGTGCCAGCTCGGACATCTCCTACGAGCAGTACTTC
NA | TRBJ2-1 | NA | TRBV7-3 | CASSLQGTNEQFF | TGTGCCAGCAGCTTACAGGGGACCAATGAGCAGTTCTTC
TRBD1 | TRBJ1-1 | NA | TRBV23-1 | CASSHSQPGQARNTEAFF | TGCGCCAGCAGTCACTCGCAACCCGGACAGGCGAGGAACACTGAAGCTTTCTTT
TRBD2 | TRBJ2-7 | NA | TRBV14 | CASSHTSGGLGEQYF | TGTGCCAGCAGCCACACTAGCGGAGGACTGGGTGAGCAGTACTTC
NA | TRBJ1-1 | NA | TRBV19 | CASSTQGWLMNTEAFF | TGTGCCAGTAGTACTCAGGGGTGGCTCATGAACACTGAAGCTTTCTTT
TRBD2 | TRBJ2-7 | NA | TRBV10-3 | CAISETTLYSGRSHEQYF | TGTGCCATCAGTGAGACAACCCTGTACAGCGGGAGGAGCCACGAGCAGTACTTC
NA | TRBJ2-1 | NA | TRBV7-9 | CASREDNYNEQFF | TGTGCCAGCAGGGAGGATAACTACAATGAGCAGTTCTTC
NA | TRBJ2-1 | NA | TRBV19 | CASSMIGAYNEQFF | TGTGCCAGTAGTATGATCGGAGCCTACAATGAGCAGTTCTTC
NA | TRBJ1-1 | NA | TRBV2 | CATLVNGFGTEAFF | TGTGCCACCTTAGTGAACGGGTTTGGCACTGAAGCTTTCTTT
TRBD2 | TRBJ2-1 | NA | TRBV2 | CASSRLAGNEQFF | TGTGCCAGCAGTCGACTAGCGGGAAATGAGCAGTTCTTC
NA | TRBJ2-6 | NA | TRBV30 | CAWSRTRGGANVLTF | TGTGCCTGGAGCCGGACCAGGGGTGGGGCCAACGTCCTGACTTTC
TRBD2 | TRBJ2-5 | NA | TRBV5-8 | CASSWGKRTSGSSRVHF | TGTGCCAGCAGCTGGGGGAAAAGGACTAGCGGGAGCAGTCGGGTCCACTTC
NA | TRBJ2-2 | NA | TRBV13 | CASSLGVGQGQNTGELFF | TGTGCCAGCAGCTTAGGCGTTGGCCAGGGACAGAACACCGGGGAGCTGTTTTTT
TRBD2 | TRBJ2-3 | NA | TRBV7-2 | CASSFGASGEDTQYF | TGTGCCAGCAGCTTTGGGGCTAGCGGGGAAGATACGCAGTATTTT
NA | TRBJ1-4 | NA | TRBV30 | CAWSGRVDEKLFF | TGTGCCTGGAGTGGCAGGGTGGATGAAAAACTGTTTTTT
TRBD2 | TRBJ2-7 | NA | TRBV11-2 | CASSLYSGTNYEQYF | TGTGCCAGCAGCTTATATAGCGGGACAAACTACGAGCAGTACTTC
TRBD1 | TRBJ1-1 | NA | TRBV18 | CASSAGTGGRNTEAFF | TGTGCCAGCTCGGCCGGGACAGGAGGTCGGAACACTGAAGCTTTCTTT
NA | TRBJ2-5 | NA | TRBV7-2 | CASSLGFLRLGETQYF | TGTGCCAGCAGCTTAGGATTTCTGCGGCTAGGAGAGACCCAGTACTTC
TRBD1 | TRBJ1-1 | NA | TRBV10-3 | CAITPGDSPNTEAFF | TGTGCCATCACCCCCGGGGACAGCCCCAACACTGAAGCTTTCTTT
TRBD1 | TRBJ1-5 | NA | TRBV27 | CASSFIGQGAVGNQPQHF | TGTGCCAGCAGTTTCATAGGACAGGGGGCGGTAGGCAATCAGCCCCAGCATTTT
NA | TRBJ1-2 | NA | TRBV29-1 | CSVETGTNYGYTF | TGCAGCGTCGAGACTGGTACCAACTATGGCTACACCTTC
NA | TRBJ2-3 | NA | TRBV7-3 | CASSFGSSTDTQYF | TGTGCCAGCAGCTTCGGGTCTAGCACAGATACGCAGTATTTT
NA | TRBJ2-2 | NA | TRBV27 | CASSLRLANTGELFF | TGTGCCAGCAGTTTAAGACTCGCGAACACCGGGGAGCTGTTTTTT
NA | TRBJ2-1 | NA | TRBV19 | CASSIKSGRGSYNEQFF | TGTGCCAGTAGTATAAAAAGCGGGCGTGGCTCCTACAATGAGCAGTTCTTC
TRBD2 | TRBJ2-2 | NA | TRBV5-5 | CASITSGANTGELFF | TGTGCCAGTATTACTAGCGGCGCGAACACCGGGGAGCTGTTTTTT
TRBD1 | TRBJ1-2 | NA | TRBV7-2 | CASSLGTGGYTF | TGTGCCAGCAGCCTTGGGACAGGCGGCTACACCTTC
NA | TRBJ1-2 | NA | TRBV18 | CASSQGQSGEYGYTF | TGTGCCAGCTCACAAGGACAGTCGGGTGAATATGGCTACACCTTC
TRBD1 | TRBJ1-2 | NA | TRBV4-1 | CASSQPGQDDGYTF | TGCGCCAGCAGCCAACCGGGACAGGACGATGGCTACACCTTC
NA | TRBJ1-3 | once | TRBV16 | CASSQQRLSGNTIYF | TGTGCCAGCAGCCAACAGCGCCTCTCTGGAAACACCATATATTTT
TRBD1 | TRBJ1-6 | NA | TRBV11-2 | CASSLGFIGQGFRNSPLHF | TGTGCCAGCAGCTTAGGCTTTATAGGACAGGGATTCAGGAATTCACCCCTCCACTTT
NA | TRBJ2-3 | NA | TRBV14 | CASTLSDTQYF | TGTGCCAGCACTCTGTCAGATACGCAGTATTTT
NA | TRBJ1-3 | NA | TRBV5-6 | CASSLRQTSGNTIYF | TGTGCCAGCAGCTTGAGACAGACCTCTGGAAACACCATATATTTT
TRBD1 | TRBJ2-5 | NA | TRBV19 | CASSLRKDRTGTRRTQYF | TGTGCCAGTAGCTTAAGGAAAGATCGGACAGGAACGCGTAGGACCCAGTACTTC
NA | TRBJ1-1 | NA | TRBV29-1 | CSVAYVGAFGDGAFF | TGCAGCGTTGCCTACGTAGGGGCCTTTGGGGATGGGGCTTTCTTT
TRBD2 | TRBJ2-1 | NA | TRBV4-3 | CASSQDSGGARNEQFF | TGCGCCAGCAGCCAAGATAGCGGGGGGGCGAGGAATGAGCAGTTCTTC
NA | TRBJ1-2 | NA | TRBV5-1 | CASSLAARGLGGYTF | TGCGCCAGCAGCTTGGCCGCTCGGGGATTGGGCGGCTACACCTTC
TRBD2 | TRBJ2-7 | NA | TRBV19 | CASSISGGGAYEQYF | TGTGCCAGTAGTATTTCGGGAGGGGGGGCCTACGAGCAGTACTTC
NA | TRBJ1-4 | NA | TRBV7-2 | CASSLDPLATNEKLFF | TGTGCCAGCAGCTTAGATCCCCTTGCAACTAATGAAAAACTGTTTTTT
NA | TRBJ1-2 | NA | TRBV18 | CASSPPARGRVYGYTF | TGTGCCAGCTCACCACCAGCTCGTGGCAGGGTCTATGGCTACACCTTC
TRBD1 | TRBJ2-7 | NA | TRBV11-1 | CASSSGQDYYEQYF | TGTGCCAGCAGCTCCGGACAGGATTACTACGAGCAGTACTTC
NA | TRBJ2-7 | NA | TRBV25-1 | CASSTVFSYEQYF | TGTGCCAGCAGTACGGTCTTCTCCTACGAGCAGTACTTC
NA | TRBJ1-4 | once | TRBV5-4 | CASSLSGAGNEKLFF | TGTGCCAGCAGCTTGAGTGGGGCCGGGAATGAAAAACTGTTTTTT
NA | TRBJ2-3 | NA | TRBV30 | CAWSGAALFQDTQYF | TGTGCCTGGAGTGGGGCAGCCCTATTCCAAGATACGCAGTATTTT
TRBD1 | TRBJ1-4 | once | TRBV19 | CASSIGQAATNEKLFF | TGTGCCAGTAGTATCGGACAGGCGGCAACTAATGAAAAACTGTTTTTT
NA | TRBJ2-7 | few | TRBV10-3 | CAISEAGKLAYEQYF | TGTGCCATCAGTGAAGCAGGGAAACTCGCCTACGAGCAGTACTTC
NA | TRBJ1-3 | NA | TRBV9 | CASSVPTSNTIYF | TGTGCCAGCAGCGTACCCACATCTAACACCATATATTTT
NA | TRBJ1-2 | NA | TRBV6-6 | CASSTSGGANYGYTF | TGTGCCAGCAGTACGAGCGGGGGAGCTAACTATGGCTACACCTTC
TRBD1 | TRBJ2-3 | NA | TRBV18 | CASSPLGTGVPGTQYF | TGTGCCAGCTCACCACTCGGGACAGGGGTACCAGGGACGCAGTATTTT